Below, one T cell receptor (beta chain) is given with its context. The data stem from a study of CD8 T cells in Susac syndrome. With random hexamers, reverse transcription was performed on about 0.5 to 1 ug of RNA. Multiplex PCR with immunoSEQ amplified the TCR beta CDR3 across 54 Vbeta and 13 Jbeta. TCRdb recomputed calls from the immunoSEQ multiplex PCR reads with MiXCR, one row per CDR3 protein. The table shows approximately 270,000 distinct CDR3 sequences, with just over 90% occurring only once. Each multiple sclerosis control was a treatment-naive patient with relapsing-remitting disease that was either stable or active. Negative isolation was used for CD8+ and CD4+ T cells, and FACS enrichment was applied to TEMRA cells. The receptor was isolated from a human donor with multiple sclerosis. What was sequenced was CD4+ T cells from PBMCs.

The CDR3, as DNA: TGTGCCAGCAGCCAAACTGACAGCATCTCCTACGAGCAGTACTTC. Translation: CASSQTDSISYEQYF. This rearrangement joins TRBV4-2 to TRBJ2-7; D may be TRBD1 (5 bases). The CDR3 contains 15 residues. Germline CDR1 reads LGHNA; CDR2 reads YNFKEQ. The V end lost 2 bases, the J end lost 0 bases, and 11 bases lay between the germline ends.